This T cell receptor (beta chain) was observed in a study of shared clonotypes between healthy human individuals. Caucasian adults living in Nashville, Tennessee, provided all samples. A split of CD4+ cells into CD45RA+ naive and CD45RA-negative memory subsets was performed. Study observations and caveats: Shared clonotypes across all four donors exceeded non-shared ones in generation probability.

For this clone: Its antigen remains unidentified.

TCRdb's table, derived via immunoSEQ multiplex PCR, lists solely in-frame clones and lacks some. The profile shows 1.4 million or so clones, approximately 98.5% of them singletons. Germline loops: CDR1 SEHNR, CDR2 FQNEAQ (reference sequence). The ends lost 11 bases at V and 8 bases at J; junction bases unmatched: 11. This CDR3 is 14 amino acids long. This chain joins TRBV7-9 and TRBJ1-4, with 10 nucleotides matching TRBD1. Sequenced sample: naive CD4+ T cells sorted from blood. Subset noted: CD45RA+ positively selected. The TCR originated in a man between 25 and 39 years old in good health. The CDR3 DNA is TGTGCCGGAGGCGGCGGACAGGGGGACGAAAAACTGTTTTTT. Protein: CAGGGGQGDEKLFF.